This passage covers 9 T cell receptor beta chains from one sample sequenced in a study of blood T cell repertoires in COVID-19. Assay: immunoSEQ multiplex PCR; the TCRdb copy retains only in-frame clones and omits some. The sample records 200,000 to 250,000 clones, around 83% being singletons. The sample taken for sequencing was peripheral blood. Source of these receptors: a man aged 50 to 59 with active or convalescent COVID-19.

The rearrangement links TRBV10-1 to TRBJ2-5; 11 bases are shared with TRBD2. The J segment lost 4 bases and the V segment lost 2 bases, leaving 6 bases of the junction unmatched. The germline V gene encodes CDR1 WNHNN and CDR2 SYGVQD (reference sequence). The CDR3 runs 16 residues. CDR3 region: CASSEAVAGGRETQYF. Here the CDR3 DNA reads TGCGCCAGCAGTGAGGCGGTAGCGGGGGGGAGAGAGACCCAGTACTTC.

The chain employs TRBV18 and TRBJ1-2, with a tentative D call TRBD1 (6 bases). Trimming pared 2 bases from V and 4 bases from J, leaving 8 bases between. Germline V CDR1 and CDR2: KGHSH, LQKENI. The CDR3 is made up of 13 amino acids. The CDR3: CASSPTGLYGYTF. The CDR3 DNA is TGTGCCAGCTCACCAACAGGGCTCTATGGCTACACCTTC.

V and J are TRBV6-5 and TRBJ1-1; D remains ambiguous. In germline, CDR1 is MNHEY, CDR2 SVGAGI. V was cut by 10 bases and J by 0 bases, with 15 bases left in between. The length of the CDR3 is 14 residues. In nucleotides, the CDR3 is TGTGCCACCTCGGCACAGCCCATGAACACTGAAGCTTTCTTT. Translation: CATSAQPMNTEAFF.

This sequence joins TRBV28 and TRBJ2-5; TRBD2 matches at 13 bases. J lost 1 base, V lost 5 bases, and 1 base had no gene match. This CDR3 spans 15 amino acids. In germline, CDR1 is MDHEN, CDR2 SYDVKM. DNA of the CDR3: TGTGCCAGCAGTGGGACTAGCGGGGTCCAAGAGACCCAGTACTTC. Its protein is CASSGTSGVQETQYF.

The chain has TRBV11-2 and TRBJ2-7; D remains unclear. The CDR3 runs 11 residues. Germline V gene lookup returns CDR1 SGHAT and CDR2 FQNNGV. The V and J ends lost 1 base and 6 bases respectively, with 4 bases between them. The DNA of the CDR3 is TGTGCCAGCAGCTTAGGCGTCGAGCAGTACTTC. Its translation is CASSLGVEQYF.

The chain uses TRBV28 and TRBJ1-6, with D hard to call. The CDR3 length is 15 residues. Germline loops: CDR1 MDHEN, CDR2 SYDVKM. V was shortened by 6 bases and J by 0 bases, with 9 bases between the two germline ends. CDR3 region: CASRSPSSYNSPLHF. In nucleotides, the CDR3 is TGTGCCAGCAGATCGCCGAGCTCCTATAATTCACCCCTCCACTTT.

This clone was seen a few times. The chain combines TRBV10-3 with TRBJ2-1, with D maybe TRBD1 (5 bases). The CDR3 is 14 residues long. Germline V lookup: CDR1 ENHRY, CDR2 SYGVKD. The germline V and J ends were trimmed by 3 bases and 8 bases, with 14 bases remaining between them. The CDR3, as DNA: TGTGCCATCAGTGAAGGGGCGCCAGGTGATGAGCAGTTCTTC. Encoded protein: CAISEGAPGDEQFF.

The genes are TRBV21-1 and TRBJ1-1; whether TRBD1, the table's D call, matches the DNA was not checked. TRBV21-1 is an annotated pseudogene. This CDR3 is built from 14 residues. The CDR3 sequence: CASAGSPMNTEAFF. Here the CDR3 DNA reads TGTGCCAGCGCAGGGTCCCCGATGAACACTGAAGCTTTCTTT.

The V gene is TRBV6-5, the J gene TRBJ2-7; D not certain. The length of the CDR3 is 11 residues. Germline V gene data show CDR1 as MNHEY and CDR2 as SVGAGI. The germline V and J ends were trimmed by 5 bases and 3 bases, with 5 bases remaining between them. The CDR3: CASSQNYEQYF. CDR3 DNA sequence: TGTGCCAGCAGTCAAAACTACGAGCAGTACTTC.